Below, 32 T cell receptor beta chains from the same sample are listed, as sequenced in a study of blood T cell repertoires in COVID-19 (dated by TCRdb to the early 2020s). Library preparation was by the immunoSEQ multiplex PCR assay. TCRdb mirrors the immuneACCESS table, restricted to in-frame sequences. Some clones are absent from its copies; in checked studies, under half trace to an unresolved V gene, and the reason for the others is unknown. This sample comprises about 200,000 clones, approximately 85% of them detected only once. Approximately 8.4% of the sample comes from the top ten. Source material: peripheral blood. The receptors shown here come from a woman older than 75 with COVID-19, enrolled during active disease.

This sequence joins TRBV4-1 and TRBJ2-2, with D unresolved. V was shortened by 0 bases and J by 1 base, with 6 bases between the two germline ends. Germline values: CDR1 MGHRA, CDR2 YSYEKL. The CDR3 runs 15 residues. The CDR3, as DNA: TGCGCCAGCAGCCAAGAGAACAGGAACACCGGGGAGCTGTTTTTT. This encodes CASSQENRNTGELFF.

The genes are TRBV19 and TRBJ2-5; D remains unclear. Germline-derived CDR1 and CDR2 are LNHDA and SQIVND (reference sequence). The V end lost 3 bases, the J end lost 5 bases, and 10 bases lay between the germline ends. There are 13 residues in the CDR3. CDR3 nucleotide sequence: TGTGCCAGTAGTATCTGGCAGCGCGAGACCCAGTACTTC. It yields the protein CASSIWQRETQYF.

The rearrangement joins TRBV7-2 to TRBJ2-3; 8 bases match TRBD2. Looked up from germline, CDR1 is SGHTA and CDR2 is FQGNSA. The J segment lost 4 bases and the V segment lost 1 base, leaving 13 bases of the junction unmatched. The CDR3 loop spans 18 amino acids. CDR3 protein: CASSLVGAGVWGADTQYF. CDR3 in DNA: TGTGCCAGCAGCTTAGTAGGAGCGGGGGTATGGGGGGCAGATACGCAGTATTTT.

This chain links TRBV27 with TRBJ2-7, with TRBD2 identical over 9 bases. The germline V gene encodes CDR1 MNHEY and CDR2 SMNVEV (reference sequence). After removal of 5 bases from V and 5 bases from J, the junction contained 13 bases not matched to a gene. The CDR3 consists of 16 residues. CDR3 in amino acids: CASSTAWGLADNEQYF. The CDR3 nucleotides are TGTGCCAGCAGTACGGCTTGGGGACTAGCAGACAACGAGCAGTACTTC.

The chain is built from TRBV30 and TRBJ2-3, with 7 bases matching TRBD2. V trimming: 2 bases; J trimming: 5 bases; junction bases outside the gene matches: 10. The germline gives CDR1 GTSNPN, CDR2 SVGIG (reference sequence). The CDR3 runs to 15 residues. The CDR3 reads CAWSPGLPPGDTQYF. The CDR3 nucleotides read TGTGCCTGGAGTCCGGGACTACCCCCAGGAGATACGCAGTATTTT.

CDR3 coding DNA: TGTGCCAGCTCACTGATCACAGCCGATGAAAAACTGTTTTTT. It yields the protein CASSLITADEKLFF. The chain combines TRBV18 with TRBJ1-4; D gene unclear. Looked up from germline, CDR1 is KGHSH and CDR2 is LQKENI. This CDR3 is 14 amino acids long. Trimming shortened V by 4 bases and J by 6 bases, and 12 bases separated the two germline ends.

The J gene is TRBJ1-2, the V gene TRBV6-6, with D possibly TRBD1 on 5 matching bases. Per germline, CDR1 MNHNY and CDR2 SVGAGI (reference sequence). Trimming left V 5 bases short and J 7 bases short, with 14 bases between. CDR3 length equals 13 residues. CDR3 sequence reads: CASSAPGTRGYTF. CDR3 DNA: TGTGCCAGCAGTGCCCCCGGGACTCGTGGCTACACCTTC.

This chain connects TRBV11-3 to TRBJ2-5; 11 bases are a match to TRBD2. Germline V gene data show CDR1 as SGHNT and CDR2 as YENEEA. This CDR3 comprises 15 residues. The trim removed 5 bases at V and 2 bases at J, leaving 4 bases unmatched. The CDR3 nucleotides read TGTGCCAGCAGCCCGGGACTAGCGGAACAAGAGACCCAGTACTTC. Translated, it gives CASSPGLAEQETQYF.

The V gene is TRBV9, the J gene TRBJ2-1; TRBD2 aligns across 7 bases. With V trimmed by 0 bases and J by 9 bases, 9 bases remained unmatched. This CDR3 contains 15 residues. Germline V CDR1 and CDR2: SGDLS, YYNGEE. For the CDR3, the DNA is TGTGCCAGCAGCGTAGCGGGCCCCCCGGGGGGTGAGCAGTTCTTC. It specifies CASSVAGPPGGEQFF.

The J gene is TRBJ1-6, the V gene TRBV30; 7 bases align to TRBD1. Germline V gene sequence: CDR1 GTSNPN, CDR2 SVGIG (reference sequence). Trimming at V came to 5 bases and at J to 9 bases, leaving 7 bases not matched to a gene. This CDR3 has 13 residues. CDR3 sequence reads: CAWDRDGSSPLHF. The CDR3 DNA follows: TGTGCCTGGGACAGGGATGGTAGTTCACCCCTCCACTTT.

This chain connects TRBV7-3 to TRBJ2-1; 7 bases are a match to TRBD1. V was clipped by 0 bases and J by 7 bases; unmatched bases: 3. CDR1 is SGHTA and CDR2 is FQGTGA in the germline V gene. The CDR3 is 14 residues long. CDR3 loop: CASSLTLTGNEQFF. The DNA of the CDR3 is TGTGCCAGCAGCTTAACGTTGACAGGGAATGAGCAGTTCTTC.

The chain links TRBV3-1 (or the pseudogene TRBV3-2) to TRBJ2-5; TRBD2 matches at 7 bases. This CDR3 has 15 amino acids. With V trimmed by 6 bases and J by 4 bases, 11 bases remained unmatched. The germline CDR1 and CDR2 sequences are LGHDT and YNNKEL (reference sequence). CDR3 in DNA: TGTGCCAGCAGTTTGAGGGAGGGCTTCGGAGAGACCCAGTACTTC. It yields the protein CASSLREGFGETQYF.

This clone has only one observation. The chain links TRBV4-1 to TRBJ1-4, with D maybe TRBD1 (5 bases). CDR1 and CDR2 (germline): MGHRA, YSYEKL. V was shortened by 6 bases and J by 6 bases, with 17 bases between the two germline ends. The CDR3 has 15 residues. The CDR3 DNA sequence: TGCGCCAGCAGTCAATCAGGGAACCGACATGAAAAACTGTTTTTT. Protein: CASSQSGNRHEKLFF.

The CDR3 spells CAISESTSGDSAEAFF. Here the CDR3 DNA reads TGTGCCATCAGTGAGTCGACTTCGGGGGACTCGGCTGAAGCTTTCTTT. V usage is TRBV10-3 and J usage is TRBJ1-1; D is perhaps TRBD1 (5 bases). Germline-derived CDR1 and CDR2 are ENHRY and SYGVKD. The CDR3 covers 16 residues. V dropped 0 bases and J dropped 6 bases, with 17 bases sitting between them.

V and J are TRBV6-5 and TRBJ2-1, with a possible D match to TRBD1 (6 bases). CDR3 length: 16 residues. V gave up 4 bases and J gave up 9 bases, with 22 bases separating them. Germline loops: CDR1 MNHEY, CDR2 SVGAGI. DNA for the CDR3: TGTGCCAGCAGTTGGAGCAGGGGAAGTTTTAGTGGTGAGCAGTTCTTC. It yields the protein CASSWSRGSFSGEQFF.

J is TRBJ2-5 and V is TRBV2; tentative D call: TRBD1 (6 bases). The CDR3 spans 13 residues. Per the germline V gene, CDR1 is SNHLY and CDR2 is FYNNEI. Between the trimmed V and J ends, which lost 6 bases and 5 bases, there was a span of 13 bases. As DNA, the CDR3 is TGTGCCAGCAGACCAGGGGCCGGGGAGACCCAGTACTTC. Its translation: CASRPGAGETQYF.

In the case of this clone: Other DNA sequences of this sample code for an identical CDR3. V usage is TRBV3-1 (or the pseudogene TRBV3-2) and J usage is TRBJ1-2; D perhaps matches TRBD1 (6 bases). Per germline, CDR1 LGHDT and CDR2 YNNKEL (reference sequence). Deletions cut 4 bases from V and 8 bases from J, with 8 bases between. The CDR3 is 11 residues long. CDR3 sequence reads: CASSLRGGYTF. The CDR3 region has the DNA TGTGCCAGCAGCCTGAGGGGGGGCTACACCTTC.

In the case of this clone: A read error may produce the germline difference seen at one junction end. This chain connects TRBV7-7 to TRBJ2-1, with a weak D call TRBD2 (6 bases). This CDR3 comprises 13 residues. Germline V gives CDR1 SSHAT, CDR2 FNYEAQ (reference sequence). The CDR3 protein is CASSQGLYNEQFF. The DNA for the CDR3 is TGTGCTAGCAGCCAGGGACTTTACAATGAGCAGTTCTTC.

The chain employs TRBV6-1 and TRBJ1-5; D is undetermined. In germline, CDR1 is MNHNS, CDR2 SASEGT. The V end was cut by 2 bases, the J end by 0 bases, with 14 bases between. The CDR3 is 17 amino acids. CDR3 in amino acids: CASSEKQASHSNQPQHF. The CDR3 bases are TGTGCCAGCAGTGAAAAGCAGGCTTCACATAGCAATCAGCCCCAGCATTTT.

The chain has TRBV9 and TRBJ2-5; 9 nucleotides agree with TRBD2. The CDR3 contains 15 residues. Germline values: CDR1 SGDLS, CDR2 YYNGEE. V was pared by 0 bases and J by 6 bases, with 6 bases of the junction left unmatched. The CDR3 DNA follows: TGTGCCAGCAGCGTAGGCGGGGGGGCCGGGAAGACCCAGTACTTC. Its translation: CASSVGGGAGKTQYF.

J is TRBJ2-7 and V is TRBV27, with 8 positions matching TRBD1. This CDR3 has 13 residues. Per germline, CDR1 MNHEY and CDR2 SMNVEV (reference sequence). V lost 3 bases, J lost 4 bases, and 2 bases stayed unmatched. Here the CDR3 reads CASSLQGAYEQYF. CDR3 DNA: TGTGCCAGCAGTTTGCAGGGGGCTTACGAGCAGTACTTC.

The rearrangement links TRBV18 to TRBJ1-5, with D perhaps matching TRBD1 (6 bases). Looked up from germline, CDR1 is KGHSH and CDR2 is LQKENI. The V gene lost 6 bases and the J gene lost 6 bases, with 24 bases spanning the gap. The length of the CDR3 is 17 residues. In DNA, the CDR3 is TGTGCCAGCTCCGAACGGGGGGGCTCCCGGATAGGTCAGCCCCAGCATTTT. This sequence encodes CASSERGGSRIGQPQHF.

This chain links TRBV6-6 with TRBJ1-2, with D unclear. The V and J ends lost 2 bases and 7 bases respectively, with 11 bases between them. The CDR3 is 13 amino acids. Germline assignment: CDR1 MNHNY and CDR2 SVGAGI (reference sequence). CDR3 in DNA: TGTGCCAGCAGTTACAGACGTGGCGGTGGCTACACCTTC. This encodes CASSYRRGGGYTF.

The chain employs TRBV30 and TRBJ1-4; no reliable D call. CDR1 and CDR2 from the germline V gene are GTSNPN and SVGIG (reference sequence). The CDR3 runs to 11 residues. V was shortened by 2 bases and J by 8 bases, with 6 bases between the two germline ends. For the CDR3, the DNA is TGTGCCTGGAGTTCAGGAGAAAAACTGTTTTTT. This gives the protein CAWSSGEKLFF.

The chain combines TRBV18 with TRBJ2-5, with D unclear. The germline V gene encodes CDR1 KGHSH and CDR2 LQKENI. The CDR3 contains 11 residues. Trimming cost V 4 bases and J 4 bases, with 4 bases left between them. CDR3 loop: CASSRGETQYF. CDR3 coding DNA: TGTGCCAGCTCACGCGGAGAGACCCAGTACTTC.

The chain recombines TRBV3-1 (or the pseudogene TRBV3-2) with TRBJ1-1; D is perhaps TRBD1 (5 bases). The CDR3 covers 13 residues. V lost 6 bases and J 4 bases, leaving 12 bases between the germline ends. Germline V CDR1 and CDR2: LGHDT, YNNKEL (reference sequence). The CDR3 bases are TGTGCCAGCAGTTACAGGAAAGGCACTGAAGCTTTCTTT. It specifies CASSYRKGTEAFF.

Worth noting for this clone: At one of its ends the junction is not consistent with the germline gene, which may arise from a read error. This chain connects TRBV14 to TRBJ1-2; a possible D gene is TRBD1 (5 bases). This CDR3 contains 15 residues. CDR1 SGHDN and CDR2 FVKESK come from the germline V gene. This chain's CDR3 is CASSQVPGRAWNADF. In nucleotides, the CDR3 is TGTGCCAGCAGCCAAGTTCCAGGGAGGGCGTGGAATGCCGACTTC.

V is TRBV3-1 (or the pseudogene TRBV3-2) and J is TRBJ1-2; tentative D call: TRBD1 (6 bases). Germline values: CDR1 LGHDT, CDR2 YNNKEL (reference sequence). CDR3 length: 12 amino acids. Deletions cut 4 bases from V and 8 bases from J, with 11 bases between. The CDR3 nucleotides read TGTGCCAGCAGCCCAGACAGGCGAGGCTACACCTTC. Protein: CASSPDRRGYTF.

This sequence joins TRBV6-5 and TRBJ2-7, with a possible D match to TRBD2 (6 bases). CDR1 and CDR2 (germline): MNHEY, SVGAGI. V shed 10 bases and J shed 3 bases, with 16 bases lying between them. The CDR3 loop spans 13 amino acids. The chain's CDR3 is CATTGTRYYEQYF. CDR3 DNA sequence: TGTGCCACCACCGGGACTCGATACTACGAGCAGTACTTC.

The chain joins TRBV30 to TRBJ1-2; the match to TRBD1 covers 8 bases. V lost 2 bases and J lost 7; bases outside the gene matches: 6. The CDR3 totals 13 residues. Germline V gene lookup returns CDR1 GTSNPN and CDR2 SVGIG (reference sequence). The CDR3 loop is CAWSWDRSLGYTF. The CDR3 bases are TGTGCCTGGAGTTGGGACAGGTCCCTTGGCTACACCTTC.

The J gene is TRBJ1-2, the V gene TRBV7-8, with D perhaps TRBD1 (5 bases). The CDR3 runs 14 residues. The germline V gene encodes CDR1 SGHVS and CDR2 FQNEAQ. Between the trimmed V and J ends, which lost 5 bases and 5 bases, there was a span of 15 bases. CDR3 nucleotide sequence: TGTGCCAGCAGCCCCCACCAGGGCGATTATGGCTACACCTTC. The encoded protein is CASSPHQGDYGYTF.

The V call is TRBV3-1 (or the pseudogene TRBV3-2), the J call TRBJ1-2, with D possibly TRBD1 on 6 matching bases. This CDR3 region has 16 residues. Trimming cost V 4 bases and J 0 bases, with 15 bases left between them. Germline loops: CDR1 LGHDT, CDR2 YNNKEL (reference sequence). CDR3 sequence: CASSLRSGEANYGYTF. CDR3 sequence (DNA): TGTGCCAGCAGCCTACGTTCAGGGGAAGCTAACTATGGCTACACCTTC.